Listed below are T cell receptor beta chains from one sample, sequenced in a study of PD-L1 blockade in urothelial cancer. Using immunoSEQ multiplex PCR, the repertoire was profiled, and TCRdb retains in-frame clones only, with some absent. The table lists about 50,000 clones, 79% of them singletons. The source material was PBMCs, sampled around atezolizumab (anti-PD-L1) treatment. The receptor set was obtained from a man aged 65 to 79 with urothelial cancer. CDR3s include the opening cysteine and the closing phenylalanine or tryptophan. D genes are given only for firm matches. Rows may omit the clone size; those that give it use once, few, many or a size class.

v_gene: TRBV5-4; j_gene: TRBJ2-5; abundance: -; d_gene: -; CDR3nt: TGTGCCAGCAGCTTGGAGGCGGCTAGCAGTCAAGAGACCCAGTACTTC; CDR3aa: CASSLEAASSQETQYF
v_gene: TRBV5-1; j_gene: TRBJ2-1; abundance: -; d_gene: -; CDR3nt: TGCGCCAGCAGCTTAAATGAGCGGAGCGAGCAGTTCTTC; CDR3aa: CASSLNERSEQFF
v_gene: TRBV5-4; j_gene: TRBJ2-3; abundance: -; d_gene: -; CDR3nt: TGTGCCAGCAGCTTGAACCGGGACATACGGGATACGCAGTATTTT; CDR3aa: CASSLNRDIRDTQYF
v_gene: TRBV9; j_gene: TRBJ2-7; abundance: few; d_gene: -; CDR3nt: TGTGCCAGCAGCGTCGAGGGGGCCTACGAGCAGTACTTC; CDR3aa: CASSVEGAYEQYF
v_gene: TRBV19; j_gene: TRBJ2-2; abundance: -; d_gene: -; CDR3nt: TGTGCCAGTAGCGCTTCCCGACAGGCCGGGGAGCTGTTTTTT; CDR3aa: CASSASRQAGELFF
v_gene: TRBV27; j_gene: TRBJ1-2; abundance: -; d_gene: -; CDR3nt: TGTGCCAGCAGTCAAGATACCACGACGCGGAGTGGTGGCTACACCTTC; CDR3aa: CASSQDTTTRSGGYTF
v_gene: TRBV27; j_gene: TRBJ1-3; abundance: -; d_gene: -; CDR3nt: TGTGCCAGCAGCCCCCTGGCAGGGTTGGGCTCTGGAAACACCATATATTTT; CDR3aa: CASSPLAGLGSGNTIYF
v_gene: TRBV5-4; j_gene: TRBJ2-5; abundance: once; d_gene: TRBD1; CDR3nt: TGTGCCAGCAGCCCAAGGACAGGGGGCGCGGGAGAGACCCAGTACTTC; CDR3aa: CASSPRTGGAGETQYF
v_gene: TRBV18; j_gene: TRBJ2-7; abundance: -; d_gene: TRBD1; CDR3nt: TGTGCCAGCTCCCCTGACAGGGTAAATTACGAGCAGTACTTC; CDR3aa: CASSPDRVNYEQYF
v_gene: TRBV7-3; j_gene: TRBJ1-2; abundance: -; d_gene: -; CDR3nt: TGTGCCAGCAGCTTAAGTCCAGGGGACGGCTACACCTTC; CDR3aa: CASSLSPGDGYTF
v_gene: TRBV4-1; j_gene: TRBJ1-5; abundance: few; d_gene: -; CDR3nt: TGCGCCAGCAGCCAACGGGAGGGCAATCAGCCCCAGCATTTT; CDR3aa: CASSQREGNQPQHF
v_gene: TRBV5-8; j_gene: TRBJ1-5; abundance: -; d_gene: -; CDR3nt: TGTGCCAGCAGCAACGGGGTGGGTTATAGCAATCAGCCCCAGCATTTT; CDR3aa: CASSNGVGYSNQPQHF
v_gene: TRBV10-2; j_gene: TRBJ1-1; abundance: -; d_gene: -; CDR3nt: TGCGCCAGCAGTGAAAATGAGGGCTCCACTGAAGCTTTCTTT; CDR3aa: CASSENEGSTEAFF
v_gene: TRBV11-3; j_gene: TRBJ2-7; abundance: -; d_gene: TRBD1; CDR3nt: TGTGCCAGCAGCTTCGGACAGGGGTACGAGCAGTACTTC; CDR3aa: CASSFGQGYEQYF
v_gene: TRBV2; j_gene: TRBJ2-1; abundance: once; d_gene: -; CDR3nt: TGTGCCAGCACCCGAGAGAGCAATGAGCAGTTCTTC; CDR3aa: CASTRESNEQFF
v_gene: TRBV5-1; j_gene: TRBJ1-2; abundance: -; d_gene: TRBD1; CDR3nt: TGCGCCAGCAGCCTGAATTCCGGGACAGCCTCCTATGGCTACACCTTC; CDR3aa: CASSLNSGTASYGYTF
v_gene: TRBV6-5; j_gene: TRBJ2-5; abundance: -; d_gene: -; CDR3nt: TGTGCCAGCAGTTACGCAGGTGACGAGCAGACCCAGTACTTC; CDR3aa: CASSYAGDEQTQYF
v_gene: TRBV5-1; j_gene: TRBJ2-5; abundance: -; d_gene: TRBD1; CDR3nt: TGCGCCAGCAGCCCGGACAGGGATCGAGAGACCCAGTACTTC; CDR3aa: CASSPDRDRETQYF
v_gene: TRBV6-5; j_gene: TRBJ2-5; abundance: -; d_gene: -; CDR3nt: TGTGCCAGCAGCGACAGAAGGGAGACCCAGTACTTC; CDR3aa: CASSDRRETQYF
v_gene: TRBV9; j_gene: TRBJ2-3; abundance: once; d_gene: -; CDR3nt: TGTGCCAGCAGCGTAGCGGGACAACCCACAGATACGCAGTATTTT; CDR3aa: CASSVAGQPTDTQYF
v_gene: TRBV5-5; j_gene: TRBJ2-3; abundance: -; d_gene: -; CDR3nt: TGTGCCAGCAGCTTTCAGGGCACAGATACGCAGTATTTT; CDR3aa: CASSFQGTDTQYF
v_gene: TRBV6-5; j_gene: TRBJ2-1; abundance: -; d_gene: TRBD2; CDR3nt: TGTGCCAGCACCGAGACTAGCGGGGAGCAGTTCTTC; CDR3aa: CASTETSGEQFF
v_gene: TRBV29-1; j_gene: TRBJ2-2; abundance: -; d_gene: TRBD1; CDR3nt: TGCAGCGTTGGGCAGGGGGCGGGCGGGGAGCTGTTTTTT; CDR3aa: CSVGQGAGGELFF
v_gene: TRBV2; j_gene: TRBJ2-1; abundance: few; d_gene: TRBD2; CDR3nt: TGTGCCAGCGAACTAGCGTGGAATGAGCAGTTCTTC; CDR3aa: CASELAWNEQFF
v_gene: TRBV28; j_gene: TRBJ2-1; abundance: few; d_gene: TRBD1; CDR3nt: TGTGCCACTGAACAGGGGCTATACAATGAGCAGTTCTTC; CDR3aa: CATEQGLYNEQFF
v_gene: TRBV5-1; j_gene: TRBJ2-2; abundance: -; d_gene: -; CDR3nt: TGCGCCAGCAAAAAAACAGGGAGCCCGAACACCGGGGAGCTGTTTTTT; CDR3aa: CASKKTGSPNTGELFF
v_gene: TRBV10-3; j_gene: TRBJ1-2; abundance: -; d_gene: TRBD1; CDR3nt: TGTGCCATCAGTGGGGGACAGGGGGCCTGGGGCTACACCTTC; CDR3aa: CAISGGQGAWGYTF
v_gene: TRBV6-5; j_gene: TRBJ1-1; abundance: -; d_gene: -; CDR3nt: TGTGCCAGCAGTTACTCGACTGGCCCGAACACTGAAGCTTTCTTT; CDR3aa: CASSYSTGPNTEAFF
v_gene: TRBV5-1; j_gene: TRBJ2-3; abundance: -; d_gene: TRBD2; CDR3nt: TGCGCCAGCAGCCTAGGACTAGCGGAACCGATAAATACGCAGTATTTT; CDR3aa: CASSLGLAEPINTQYF
v_gene: TRBV7-9; j_gene: TRBJ2-1; abundance: -; d_gene: TRBD2; CDR3nt: TGTGCCAGCAGCTTAGTGGCGGGAGGGGTAGGGGAGCAGTTCTTC; CDR3aa: CASSLVAGGVGEQFF
v_gene: TRBV5-1; j_gene: TRBJ1-5; abundance: once; d_gene: -; CDR3nt: TGCGCCAGCAGCTTGGCACAGGGTGGCAATCAGCCCCAGCATTTT; CDR3aa: CASSLAQGGNQPQHF
v_gene: TRBV28; j_gene: TRBJ2-1; abundance: -; d_gene: -; CDR3nt: TGTGCCAGCAGTTCGCGCCCAGGGGTTCCACGAGGGTCCTACAATGAGCAGTTCTTC; CDR3aa: CASSSRPGVPRGSYNEQFF
v_gene: TRBV7-9; j_gene: TRBJ2-5; abundance: -; d_gene: -; CDR3nt: TGTGCCAGCAGCTTAGGACACCTCCAAGAGACCCAGTACTTC; CDR3aa: CASSLGHLQETQYF
v_gene: TRBV27; j_gene: TRBJ2-7; abundance: -; d_gene: TRBD1; CDR3nt: TGTGCCAGCAGTTTCGGACAGGGTGGTGGGGAGCAGTACTTC; CDR3aa: CASSFGQGGGEQYF
v_gene: TRBV2; j_gene: TRBJ1-2; abundance: -; d_gene: TRBD1; CDR3nt: TGTGCCAGCAGTGGGAGGGACAGCGGTCTCTATGGCTACACCTTC; CDR3aa: CASSGRDSGLYGYTF
v_gene: TRBV9; j_gene: TRBJ1-1; abundance: -; d_gene: -; CDR3nt: TGTGCCAGCAGCGTAGGGGCTGAGACTGAAGCTTTCTTT; CDR3aa: CASSVGAETEAFF
v_gene: TRBV28; j_gene: TRBJ1-3; abundance: -; d_gene: -; CDR3nt: TGTGCCAGCACCTCGACAGTGGCTGGAAACACCATATATTTT; CDR3aa: CASTSTVAGNTIYF